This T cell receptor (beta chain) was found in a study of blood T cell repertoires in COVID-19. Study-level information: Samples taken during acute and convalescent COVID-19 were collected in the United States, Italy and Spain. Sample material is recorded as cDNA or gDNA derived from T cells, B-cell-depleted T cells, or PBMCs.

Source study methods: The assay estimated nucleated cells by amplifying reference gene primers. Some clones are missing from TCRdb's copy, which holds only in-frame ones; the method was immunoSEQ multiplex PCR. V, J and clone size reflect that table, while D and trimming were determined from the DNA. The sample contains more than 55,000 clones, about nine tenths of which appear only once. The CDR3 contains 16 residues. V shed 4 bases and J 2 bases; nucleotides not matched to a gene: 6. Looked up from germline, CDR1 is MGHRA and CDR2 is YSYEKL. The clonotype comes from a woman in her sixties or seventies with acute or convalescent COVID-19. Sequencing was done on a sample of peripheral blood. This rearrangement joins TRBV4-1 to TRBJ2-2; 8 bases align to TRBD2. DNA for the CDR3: TGCGCCAGCAGCCCTCCGGGGGGGGCAAACACCGGGGAGCTGTTTTTT. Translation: CASSPPGGANTGELFF.